This TCR beta chain was profiled in a study of cytomegalovirus exposure and HLA in healthy donors. The PCR employed 60 Vbeta primers together with 13 Jbeta primers. The method was immunoSEQ multiplex PCR; TCRdb's version includes in-frame clones alone and lacks a portion of them. The repertoire holds tens of thousands of clones, with approximately 73% as singletons. The V and J ends lost 0 bases and 0 bases, in that order; junction bases with no gene match: 3. In germline, CDR1 is SGDLS, CDR2 YYNGEE. This CDR3 region has 16 residues. The rearrangement uses TRBV9 and TRBJ1-3, with 7 nucleotides matching TRBD1. Sequencing used PBMCs. This sequence originates from a man aged 50 to 59 in good health and CMV-seronegative. The CDR3 DNA sequence: TGTGCCAGCAGCGTAGGACAGGGCTACTCTGGAAACACCATATATTTT. It codes for CASSVGQGYSGNTIYF.